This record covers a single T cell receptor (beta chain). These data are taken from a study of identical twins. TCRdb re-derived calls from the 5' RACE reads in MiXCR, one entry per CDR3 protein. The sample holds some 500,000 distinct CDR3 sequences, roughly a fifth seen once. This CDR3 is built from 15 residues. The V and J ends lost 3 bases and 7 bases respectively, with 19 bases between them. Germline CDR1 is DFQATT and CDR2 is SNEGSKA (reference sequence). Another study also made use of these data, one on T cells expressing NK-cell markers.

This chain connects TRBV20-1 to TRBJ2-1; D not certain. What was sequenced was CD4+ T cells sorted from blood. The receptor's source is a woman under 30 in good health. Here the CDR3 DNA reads TGCAGTGCTAGTCCCCTGGATCTAGTCCGAAATGAGCAGTTCTTC. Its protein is CSASPLDLVRNEQFF.